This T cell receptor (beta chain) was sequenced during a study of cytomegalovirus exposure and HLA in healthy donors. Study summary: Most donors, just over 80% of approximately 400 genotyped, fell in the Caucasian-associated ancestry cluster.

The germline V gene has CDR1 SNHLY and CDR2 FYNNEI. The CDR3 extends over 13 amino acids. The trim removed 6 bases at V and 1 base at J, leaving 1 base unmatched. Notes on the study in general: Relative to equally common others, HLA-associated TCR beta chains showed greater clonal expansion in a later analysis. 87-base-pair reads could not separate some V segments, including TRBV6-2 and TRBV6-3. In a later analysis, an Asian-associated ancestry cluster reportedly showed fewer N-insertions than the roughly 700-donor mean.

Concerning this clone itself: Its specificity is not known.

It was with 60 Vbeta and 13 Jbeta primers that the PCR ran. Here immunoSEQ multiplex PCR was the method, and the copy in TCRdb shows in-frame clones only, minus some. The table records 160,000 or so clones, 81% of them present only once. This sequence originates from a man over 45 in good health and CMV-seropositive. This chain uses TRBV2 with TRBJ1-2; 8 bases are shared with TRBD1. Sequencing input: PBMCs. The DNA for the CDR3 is TGTGCCAGCAGCGGACAGGGTAACTATGGCTACACCTTC. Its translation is CASSGQGNYGYTF.